These 3 T cell receptor beta chains were all obtained from the same sample, sequenced in a study of T cells in Graves' hyperthyroidism and ophthalmopathy. RNA transcripts provided the source from which TCR beta CDR3 regions were amplified. RT-PCR in the first round (using the HTBI primer set) targeted the TCR CDR3. TCRdb reanalysed the multiplex PCR reads using MiXCR and keeps one entry per CDR3 protein. The sample carries some 98,000 distinct CDR3 sequences, 40% recorded once. Sequencing was done on a sample of peripheral blood or thyroid tissue (not recorded which). The receptors here all came from a woman aged 25 to 39 with Graves' hyperthyroidism.

V and J are TRBV6-1 and TRBJ1-2, with 8 bases that match TRBD1. After removal of 7 bases from V and 2 bases from J, the junction contained 12 bases not matched to a gene. The CDR3 has 16 residues. Germline V gene sequence: CDR1 MNHNS, CDR2 SASEGT. DNA of the CDR3: TGTGCCAGCATTCCTAGCGGGACAGGTCAGAACTATGGCTACACCTTC. Translating gives CASIPSGTGQNYGYTF.

The chain is built from TRBV7-9 and TRBJ1-5; D is unresolved. The V end lost 3 bases, the J end lost 8 bases, and 11 bases lay between the germline ends. The CDR3 consists of 13 residues. CDR1 SEHNR and CDR2 FQNEAQ come from the germline V gene (reference sequence). The CDR3 protein is CASSLGSGEPQHF. The CDR3 DNA reads as TGTGCCAGCAGCTTGGGGTCCGGGGAGCCCCAGCATTTT.

This clonotype showed up many times. J is TRBJ1-1 and V is TRBV10-3, with D uncertain. V was shortened by 2 bases and J by 2 bases, with 12 bases between the two germline ends. The CDR3 loop spans 15 amino acids. Germline CDR1 reads ENHRY; CDR2 reads SYGVKD. The CDR3 sequence: CAISEVGIFNTEAFF. CDR3 bases: TGTGCCATCAGTGAGGTGGGAATTTTCAACACTGAAGCTTTCTTT.